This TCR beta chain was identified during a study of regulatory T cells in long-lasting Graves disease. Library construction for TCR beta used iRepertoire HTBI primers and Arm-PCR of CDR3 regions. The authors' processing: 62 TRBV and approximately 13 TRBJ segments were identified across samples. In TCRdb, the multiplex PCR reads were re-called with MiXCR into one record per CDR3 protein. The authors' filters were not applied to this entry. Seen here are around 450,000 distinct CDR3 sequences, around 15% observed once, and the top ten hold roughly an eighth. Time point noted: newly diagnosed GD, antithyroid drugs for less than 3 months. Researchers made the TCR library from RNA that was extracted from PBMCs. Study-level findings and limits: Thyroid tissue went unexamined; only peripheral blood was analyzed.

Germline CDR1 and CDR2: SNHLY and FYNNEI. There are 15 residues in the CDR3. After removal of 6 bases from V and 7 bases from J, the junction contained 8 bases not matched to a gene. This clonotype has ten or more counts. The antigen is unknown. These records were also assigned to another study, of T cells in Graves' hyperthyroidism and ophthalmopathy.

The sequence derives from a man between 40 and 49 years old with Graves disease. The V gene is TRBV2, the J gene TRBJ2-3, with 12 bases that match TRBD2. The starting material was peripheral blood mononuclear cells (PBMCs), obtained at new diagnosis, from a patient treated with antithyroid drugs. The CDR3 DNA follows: TGTGCCAGCAGGGAGACTAGCGGGAGTTTAAATACGCAGTATTTT. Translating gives CASRETSGSLNTQYF. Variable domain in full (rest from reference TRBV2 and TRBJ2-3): EPEVTQTPSHQVTQMGQEVILRCVPISNHLYFYWYRQILGQKVEFLVSFYNNEISEKSEIFDDQFSVERPDGSNFTLKIRSTKLEDSAMYFCASRETSGSLNTQYFGPGTRLTVL.